This record covers a single TCR beta chain. As yet, its antigen is unknown. The sample is drawn from a study of T cells expressing NK-cell markers. The wider study: According to the study, TCR beta repertoires originated from sorted CD3+CD56+NKG2C+, CD3+CD56+NKG2C- and CD3+CD56-NKG2C+ T cells. The study, taken as a whole, reports: Dominant NKG2C+ clonotypes made up roughly 1.0-7.0% of CD8+ T cells in more than 5 donors. Once again these clonotypes came out on top in the CD3+CD56-NKG2C+ fraction of a few donors.

Libraries used 5'RACE template switching adding universal primer site and UMIs. TCRdb reprocessed the 5' RACE reads, keeping one entry per CDR3 protein, no DNA. The sample data list about 390,000 distinct CDR3 sequences. Germline V gene sequence: CDR1 LNHNV, CDR2 YYDKDF (reference sequence). The CDR3 length is 12 residues. The sequence came from a woman in her fifties or sixties in good health. The chain employs TRBV15 and TRBJ2-5; as DNA is missing, the TRBD2 call by TCRdb cannot be tested. Sequencing was carried out using blood T cells: a sorted CD56 or NKG2C T cell subset, CD4+ or CD8+ T cells, or bulk PBMC T cells (not recorded which). The CDR3 here is CATGGVGETQYF.